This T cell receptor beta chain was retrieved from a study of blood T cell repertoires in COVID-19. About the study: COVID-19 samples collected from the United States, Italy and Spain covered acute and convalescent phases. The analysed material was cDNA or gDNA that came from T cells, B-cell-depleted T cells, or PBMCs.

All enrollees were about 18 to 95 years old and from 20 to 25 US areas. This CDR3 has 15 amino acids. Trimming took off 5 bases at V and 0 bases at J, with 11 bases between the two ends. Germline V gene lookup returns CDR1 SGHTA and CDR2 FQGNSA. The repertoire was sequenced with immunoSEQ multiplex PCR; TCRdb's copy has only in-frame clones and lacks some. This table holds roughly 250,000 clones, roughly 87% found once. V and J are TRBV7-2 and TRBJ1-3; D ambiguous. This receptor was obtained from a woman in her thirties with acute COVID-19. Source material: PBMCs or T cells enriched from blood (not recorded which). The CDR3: CASSQVDFSGNTIYF. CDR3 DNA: TGTGCCAGCAGCCAGGTAGATTTCTCTGGAAACACCATATATTTT.